A selection of T cell receptor beta chains follows, all from one sample in a study of regulatory T cells in long-lasting Graves disease. From the multiplex PCR reads, TCRdb called clonotypes with MiXCR, one entry per CDR3 protein. The table shows about half a million distinct CDR3 sequences, with about 20% occurring only once. The source material was peripheral blood mononuclear cells (PBMCs), sampled when the disease was refractory, from a patient treated with antithyroid drugs. Receptors were obtained from a female donor with Graves disease. Each CDR3 is given with its conserved first and last residue. A D gene is named only where the DNA matches it firmly. Expanded clones are given a class, and other clones once, few, many or no size at all.

cdr3_nt cdr3_aa j_call v_call d_call clone_size
TGTGCCAGCAGCCTGTCGTGGGGGGGCAATCAGCCCCAGCATTTT CASSLSWGGNQPQHF TRBJ1-5 TRBV5-6 . .
TGTGCCAGCAGCCAGGTACAGTACAATGAGCAGTTCTTC CASSQVQYNEQFF TRBJ2-1 TRBV3-1 . .
TGTGCCAGCTCAATAAGACCGAACACTGAAGCTTTCTTT CASSIRPNTEAFF TRBJ1-1 TRBV18 . .
TGTGCCAGCAGCCCTCCGGGACTAGGGGAAGAGACCCAGTACTTC CASSPPGLGEETQYF TRBJ2-5 TRBV11-2 TRBD2 many
TGCGCCAGCAGCACCCGGGACGACGAGCAGTACTTC CASSTRDDEQYF TRBJ2-7 TRBV5-1 . .
TGTGCCAGCAGCTTAAGAGGGACATTGAACACTGAAGCTTTCTTT CASSLRGTLNTEAFF TRBJ1-1 TRBV7-2 . many
TGTGCCAGCAGCCTCGGACTAGCGACGCAGTATTTT CASSLGLATQYF TRBJ2-3 TRBV3-1 TRBD2 once
TGTGCCATCAGTGCAGACAGGTATCAAGAGACCCAGTACTTC CAISADRYQETQYF TRBJ2-5 TRBV10-3 . many
TGTGCCAGCACGACTAGCGGGTTCGTTGAGCAGTACTTC CASTTSGFVEQYF TRBJ2-7 TRBV11-2 TRBD2 many
TGTGCCAGCAGTTTATTAAAGGGGCAGCAGCCCCAGCATTTT CASSLLKGQQPQHF TRBJ1-5 TRBV12-3/TRBV12-4 . few
TGTGCCAGCAGCCTAGGGGGCCGCTATGGCTACACCTTC CASSLGGRYGYTF TRBJ1-2 TRBV11-2 TRBD1 many
TGTGCCAGCAGCGTAGCCCCCGGTTACGAGCAGTACTTC CASSVAPGYEQYF TRBJ2-7 TRBV9 . .
TGTGCCACCAGTGACCACGGGACAGACACCGGGGAGCTGTTTTTT CATSDHGTDTGELFF TRBJ2-2 TRBV24-1 TRBD1 .
TGTGCCAGCAGCCCCGGGACAGGCGTAAATCAGCCCCAGCATTTT CASSPGTGVNQPQHF TRBJ1-5 TRBV6-1 TRBD1 many
TGTGCCAGCAGCCCTCGGCGGGAGATTTTCACTGAAGCTTTCTTT CASSPRREIFTEAFF TRBJ1-1 TRBV12-3/TRBV12-4 . .
TGTGCCAGCAGTTTAGGTTCCACCGAGCAGTACTTC CASSLGSTEQYF TRBJ2-7 TRBV5-6 . many
TGCGCCAGCAGCACAACAGAAACGCGAGGCTACACCTTC CASSTTETRGYTF TRBJ1-2 TRBV5-1 . many
TGCAGTGCTAGTCCTCCTACTAGACGACAAGAGACCCAGTACTTC CSASPPTRRQETQYF TRBJ2-5 TRBV20-1 . .
TGTGCCAGCAGCCTTACTTATAGTGGCGGGGCTCTTATCCAAGAGCAGTACTTC CASSLTYSGGALIQEQYF TRBJ2-7 TRBV11-2 . .
TGTGCCAGCAGCTTGACCCTCCAAGCTTTCTTT CASSLTLQAFF TRBJ1-1 TRBV7-9 . many
TGTGCCAGCAGTCCCGCCTACATGAAGATCTCGAACACTGAAGCTTTCTTT CASSPAYMKISNTEAFF TRBJ1-1 TRBV28 . many
TGTGCCAGCAACTATCCATCTCAGGGACCGAACTATGGCTACACCTTC CASNYPSQGPNYGYTF TRBJ1-2 TRBV28 . many